One and the same sample provided the 12 T cell receptor beta chains below, sequenced in a study of cytomegalovirus exposure and HLA in healthy donors (dated by TCRdb to about 2017). Library construction relied on the immunoSEQ multiplex PCR assay. TCRdb provides this immuneACCESS table in a form limited to in-frame rearrangements. Some clones are lacking; in checked studies, under half of them reflect an unresolved V gene, and why the rest are absent is not known. This sample comprises some 160,000 clones, 80% to 95% of them detected only once. Approximately 0.7% of the sample rests with the top ten. Sequenced input: PBMCs. The receptor source for this set is a man aged 18 to 35 in good health and CMV-seronegative.

This chain links TRBV13 with TRBJ2-1; D unresolved. This CDR3 comprises 15 residues. Germline CDR1 PRHDT, CDR2 FYEKMQ (reference sequence). V was shortened by 4 bases and J by 2 bases, with 12 bases between the two germline ends. CDR3 nucleotides: TGTGCCAGCAGCTCGCTTAGCTTACCCTACAATGAGCAGTTCTTC. This encodes CASSSLSLPYNEQFF.

The genes are TRBV27 and TRBJ2-1; 8 bases map to TRBD2. CDR3 length equals 15 residues. Looked up from germline, CDR1 is MNHEY and CDR2 is SMNVEV (reference sequence). Losses at the gene ends were 5 bases for V and 7 bases for J; bases not matched to a gene: 10. CDR3 DNA sequence: TGTGCCAGCAGTGGCATAAGCGGGAGTGGAAATGAGCAGTTCTTC. It codes for CASSGISGSGNEQFF.

The chain has TRBV5-7 and TRBJ1-2; 11 positions match TRBD1. TRBV5-7 is given ORF status, its function remaining uncertain. The CDR3 is made up of 18 amino acids. V lost 4 bases to trimming and J lost 1 base; unmatched junction nucleotides: 12. Here the CDR3 DNA reads TGTGCCAGCAGCATTCCATGGACAGGGGGCACTATTAACTATGGCTACACCTTC. It specifies CASSIPWTGGTINYGYTF.

The chain is built from TRBV1 and TRBJ1-1. TRBV1 is classified as a pseudogene. The CDR3 is made up of 17 amino acids. CDR3 region: CTSSQERRGVENTEAFF. CDR3 nucleotide sequence: TGCACCAGCAGCCAAGAAAGGCGGGGGGTAGAGAACACTGAAGCTTTCTTT.

This sequence joins TRBV27 and TRBJ2-7; possibly TRBD2 for D (5 bases). V lost 4 bases and J 6 bases, leaving 7 bases between the germline ends. This CDR3 is built from 11 residues. Germline lookup yields CDR1 MNHEY and CDR2 SMNVEV (reference sequence). The DNA for the CDR3 is TGTGCCAGCAGTTCGGGGTCCGAGCAGTACTTC. Amino acid sequence: CASSSGSEQYF.

V gene TRBV7-2 combines with J gene TRBJ1-3, with D possibly being TRBD1 (5 bases). This CDR3 has 17 amino acids. V was clipped by 2 bases and J by 2 bases, with 16 bases between them. Per germline, CDR1 SGHTA and CDR2 FQGNSA. CDR3 protein: CASSLSGTSGAGNTIYF. The CDR3 DNA sequence: TGTGCCAGCAGCTTATCCGGGACTTCGGGCGCTGGAAACACCATATATTTT. The complete variable domain, with remaining parts taken from reference TRBV7-2 and TRBJ1-3, reads GAGVSQSPSNKVTEKGKDVELRCDPISGHTALYWYRQSLGQGLEFLIYFQGNSAPDKSGLPSDRFSAERTGGSVSTLTIQRTQQEDSAVYLCASSLSGTSGAGNTIYFGEGSWLTVV.

V and J are TRBV6-1 and TRBJ2-3; a possible D gene is TRBD1 (6 bases). Between the trimmed V and J ends, which lost 2 bases and 1 base, there was a span of 10 bases. Germline CDR1 MNHNS, CDR2 SASEGT. This CDR3 is 15 amino acids long. DNA of the CDR3: TGTGCCAGCAGTGAATCTTACAGGGGCACAGATACGCAGTATTTT. Translating gives CASSESYRGTDTQYF.

This chain connects TRBV5-4 to TRBJ1-1, with D uncertain. This CDR3 is built from 18 residues. Trimming left V 0 bases short and J 1 base short, with 19 bases between. Germline assignment: CDR1 SGHNT and CDR2 YYREEE (reference sequence). The CDR3 protein is CASSLASLGGPANTEAFF. The CDR3 nucleotides read TGTGCCAGCAGCTTGGCCAGTCTGGGTGGGCCAGCGAACACTGAAGCTTTCTTT.

Regarding this clone: The sample contains more than one DNA sequence encoding this CDR3. The V call is TRBV5-1, the J call TRBJ2-1; D remains unclear. The CDR3 contains 12 residues. Germline values: CDR1 SGHRS, CDR2 YFSETQ. V was cut by 0 bases and J by 7 bases, with 5 bases left in between. DNA for the CDR3: TGCGCCAGCAGCTTGGGGCCGAATGAGCAGTTCTTC. Translation gives CASSLGPNEQFF.

The chain carries TRBV5-1 and TRBJ2-1; D is uncertain. V shed 0 bases and J shed 6 bases, with 7 bases lying between them. The CDR3 has 13 amino acids. CDR1 and CDR2 from the germline V gene are SGHRS and YFSETQ. Here the CDR3 reads CASSLGRVNEQFF. CDR3 sequence (DNA): TGCGCCAGCAGCTTGGGACGGGTCAATGAGCAGTTCTTC.

V gene TRBV10-3 combines with J gene TRBJ1-4, with a weak D call TRBD1 (5 bases). The CDR3 length is 14 residues. Germline CDR1 and CDR2: ENHRY and SYGVKD. V lost 4 bases to trimming and J lost 7 bases, with 13 bases between them. Here the CDR3 DNA reads TGTGCCATCAGTGGCACCGGGAGGGGTGAAAAACTGTTTTTT. This translates into CAISGTGRGEKLFF.

This chain uses TRBV10-3 with TRBJ2-3, with 10 bases lining up with TRBD2. The CDR3 covers 17 residues. The ends lost 4 bases at V and 0 bases at J; junction bases unmatched: 7. The germline gives CDR1 ENHRY, CDR2 SYGVKD. The CDR3 DNA reads as TGTGCCATCAGTGCTCTTAGCGGGGGGACTAGCACAGATACGCAGTATTTT. This codes for CAISALSGGTSTDTQYF.